This entry concerns a single T cell receptor beta chain. V gave up 6 bases and J gave up 7 bases, with 13 bases separating them. This CDR3 contains 14 residues. CDR1 MNHEY and CDR2 SMNVEV come from the germline V gene (reference sequence). These data are taken from a study of blood T cell repertoires in COVID-19. The assay was immunoSEQ multiplex PCR, and TCRdb's table has in-frame clones only and misses some. The sample consists of about 200,000 clones, over 75% of them appearing once. The chain joins TRBV27 to TRBJ1-6, with a weak D call TRBD1 (6 bases). The clonotype was recovered from an elderly woman with acute or convalescent COVID-19. Sequencing input: peripheral blood. CDR3 bases: TGTGCCAGCAGCCACACAGGGAGCAATTCACCCCTCCACTTT. Translation: CASSHTGSNSPLHF.